This T cell receptor beta chain was observed in a study of blood T cell repertoires in COVID-19. Study-level background: Acute and convalescent COVID-19 specimens originated in the United States, Italy and Spain. T cells, B-cell-depleted T cells, or PBMCs supplied cDNA or gDNA.

Germline values: CDR1 WSHSY, CDR2 SAAADI. CDR3 length: 14 residues. The V gene lost 0 bases and the J gene lost 4 bases, with 7 bases spanning the gap. Original processing methods: Reference gene primer amplification gave nucleated cell count estimates. This table comes from immunoSEQ multiplex PCR, and its TCRdb copy is limited to in-frame clones, with some not included. V, J and clone size derive from that table, while D and trimming were established from the DNA sequence. The sample holds 57,000 or so clones, around 87% seen once. Sequenced sample: peripheral blood. The chain has TRBV10-2 and TRBJ1-5; D remains unclear. This TCR came from a human donor in a cohort sampled during active COVID-19. The CDR3 sequence is CASSESPGNQPQHF. CDR3 DNA: TGCGCCAGCAGTGAGTCTCCGGGGAATCAGCCCCAGCATTTT.